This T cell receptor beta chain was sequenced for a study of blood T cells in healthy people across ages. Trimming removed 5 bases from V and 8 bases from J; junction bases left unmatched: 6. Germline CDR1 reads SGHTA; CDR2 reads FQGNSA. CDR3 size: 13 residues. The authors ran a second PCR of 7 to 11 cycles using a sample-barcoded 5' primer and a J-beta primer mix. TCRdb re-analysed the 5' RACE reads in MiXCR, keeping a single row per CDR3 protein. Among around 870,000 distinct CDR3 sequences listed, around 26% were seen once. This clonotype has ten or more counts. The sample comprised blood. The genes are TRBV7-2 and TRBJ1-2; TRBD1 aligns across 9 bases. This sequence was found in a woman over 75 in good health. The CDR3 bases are TGTGCCAGCAGCCTACAGGGGGCAAGAGGCTACACCTTC. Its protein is CASSLQGARGYTF.